The 11 T cell receptor beta chains below were found in one sample sequenced in a study of blood T cell repertoires in COVID-19. Using immunoSEQ multiplex PCR, the repertoire was profiled, and TCRdb retains in-frame clones only, with some absent. The profile shows over 95,000 clones, about four fifths of them singletons. The material sequenced was peripheral blood. These receptor sequences come from an older man with active or convalescent COVID-19.

This chain links TRBV7-6 with TRBJ1-2; 9 bases are shared with TRBD1. The V gene's germline CDR1 is SGHVS and CDR2 FNYEAQ. J gave up 6 bases and V 3 bases, and 5 bases lay outside the gene matches. This CDR3 has 14 amino acids. The CDR3 is CASSFGTGGDGYTF. The CDR3 coding sequence is TGTGCCAGCAGCTTTGGTACAGGGGGCGATGGCTACACCTTC.

This clone has just one count. The V gene is TRBV12-3 or TRBV12-4, the J gene TRBJ1-1; no clear D gene. Deletions cut 6 bases from V and 0 bases from J, with 8 bases between. The length of the CDR3 is 13 residues. The CDR3 region has the DNA TGTGCCAGCAGAGTACAGTTGAACACTGAAGCTTTCTTT. This codes for CASRVQLNTEAFF.

The CDR3 reads CASSKRRVREVLNQPQHF. CDR3 coding DNA: TGTGCCAGCAGCAAAAGGAGGGTCAGGGAAGTTTTGAATCAGCCCCAGCATTTT. This chain joins TRBV21-1 and TRBJ1-5. TRBV21-1 is annotated as a pseudogene. CDR3 length equals 18 residues.

In its sample, this clone was seen once. CDR3 DNA sequence: TGTGCCAGCAGCCAGCGGGGGTACACTAATGAAAAACTGTTTTTT. Amino acids: CASSQRGYTNEKLFF. This rearrangement joins TRBV3-1 (or the pseudogene TRBV3-2) to TRBJ1-4, with D possibly TRBD1 on 5 matching bases. The V gene's germline CDR1 is LGHDT and CDR2 YNNKEL (reference sequence). The CDR3 length is 15 residues. Trimming shortened V by 3 bases and J by 2 bases, and 10 bases separated the two germline ends.

The V call is TRBV15, the J call TRBJ1-2; 9 positions match TRBD1. The germline V gene encodes CDR1 LNHNV and CDR2 YYDKDF (reference sequence). Trimming at V came to 3 bases and at J to 4 bases, leaving 18 bases not matched to a gene. The CDR3 covers 19 residues. In DNA form, the CDR3 reads TGTGCCACCAGCAGTTCAACTGTGGGGGGACAGGGTTTTATCTATGGCTACACCTTC. Translation: CATSSSTVGGQGFIYGYTF.

The chain recombines TRBV30 with TRBJ1-3; D gene uncertain. Deletions cut 4 bases from V and 0 bases from J, with 16 bases between. The germline gives CDR1 GTSNPN, CDR2 SVGIG (reference sequence). The CDR3 contains 16 residues. The chain's CDR3 is CAWKLAGLSSGNTIYF. CDR3 in DNA: TGTGCCTGGAAGCTGGCAGGTCTAAGCTCTGGAAACACCATATATTTT.

The V gene is TRBV7-3, the J gene TRBJ1-5; a possible D gene is TRBD1 (6 bases). This CDR3 spans 18 amino acids. Trimming took off 2 bases at V and 0 bases at J, with 17 bases between the two ends. Germline V gives CDR1 SGHTA, CDR2 FQGTGA. CDR3 region: CASSLLGAGVYSNQPQHF. CDR3 coding DNA: TGTGCCAGCAGCTTATTGGGGGCAGGGGTCTATAGCAATCAGCCCCAGCATTTT.

For this clone: At one end, the junction sequence differs from germline, possibly due to a read error. The V and J genes are TRBV12-3 or TRBV12-4 and TRBJ1-2; 7 bases map to TRBD1. The CDR3 totals 13 residues. The DNA for the CDR3 is TGTGCCAGCAGTCGCACAGGGGACCTCGCCCCACCCTTC. Its translation: CASSRTGDLAPPF.

The chain employs TRBV19 and TRBJ1-1, with 7 nucleotides matching TRBD1. The germline V gene has CDR1 LNHDA and CDR2 SQIVND (reference sequence). J lost 1 base, V lost 1 base, and 9 bases had no gene match. CDR3 length: 17 amino acids. The CDR3 nucleotides are TGTGCCAGTAGTATAGTTTCCCCACAGGGGAGGAACACTGAAGCTTTCTTT. Translation gives CASSIVSPQGRNTEAFF.

This chain links TRBV19 with TRBJ1-1; TRBD1 aligns across 7 bases. J gave up 0 bases and V 7 bases, and 8 bases lay outside the gene matches. Germline V gene data show CDR1 as LNHDA and CDR2 as SQIVND (reference sequence). CDR3 length: 15 amino acids. The CDR3 DNA sequence: TGTGCCAGTACCACTTGGGGGACAGTGAACACTGAAGCTTTCTTT. It specifies CASTTWGTVNTEAFF. The whole variable domain, filled in from reference TRBV19 and TRBJ1-1, reads DGGITQSPKYLFRKEGQNVTLSCEQNLNHDAMYWYRQDPGQGLRLIYYSQIVNDFQKGDIAEGYSVSREKKESFPLTVTSAQKNPTAFYLCASTTWGTVNTEAFFGQGTRLTVV.

The V and J genes are TRBV6-6 and TRBJ2-1, with 8 nucleotides matching TRBD1. From germline, CDR1 is MNHNY and CDR2 SVGAGI (reference sequence). V lost 6 bases to trimming and J lost 3 bases; unmatched junction nucleotides: 4. This CDR3 is built from 14 residues. CDR3 loop: CASSQTGDYNEQFF. The CDR3 DNA sequence: TGTGCCAGCAGCCAGACAGGGGACTACAATGAGCAGTTCTTC.